Included here is one T cell receptor (beta chain) sequence, with context. The antigen remains unidentified. A second about 6 to 12 cycle PCR used barcoded and J-beta primers. TCRdb used MiXCR to reprocess the 5' RACE reads, holding one entry per CDR3 protein. In the table there are fewer than 2 million distinct CDR3 sequences, about two fifths of which are singletons. Peripheral blood samples of around 9.8 milliliters were drawn from each donor. Germline CDR1 and CDR2: SEHNR and FQNEAQ (reference sequence). J was trimmed by 1 base and V by 10 bases; bases with no gene match: 14. The CDR3 spans 17 residues. The data originate from a study of blood T cells in healthy people across ages. Study-level findings and limits: A roughly linear fall in TCR beta diversity per million T cells was seen with increasing age.

The TCR originated in a human donor in good health. What was sequenced was blood. This chain joins TRBV7-9 and TRBJ2-3, with TRBD1 identical over 10 bases. The CDR3 loop is CATMRQGASYGTDTQYF. Here the CDR3 DNA reads TGTGCCACAATGAGACAGGGGGCTTCTTATGGCACAGATACGCAGTATTTT.